The rows below give T cell receptor beta chains drawn from one sample of a study of blood T cell repertoires in COVID-19. Clones were read by immunoSEQ multiplex PCR, and TCRdb kept only the in-frame ones, dropping some. The table records about 55,000 clones, about nine tenths of them present only once. The sample taken for sequencing was peripheral blood. The receptors stem from a man in his sixties or seventies with acute or convalescent COVID-19. The conserved cysteine and the conserved F or W are not part of the CDR3 here. Each record gives: J gene, V gene, CDR3 protein.

>TRBJ2-2|TRBV6-5
ASSYSPTGNTGELF
>TRBJ2-6|TRBV13
ASSSGTSGRSGANVLT
>TRBJ1-1|TRBV28
ASRPDRGGTEAF
>TRBJ1-4|TRBV27
ASRALGGQREKLF
>TRBJ2-2|TRBV9
ASSPQTGIVAGELF
>TRBJ1-2|TRBV7-3
ASSSDRHRYGYT
>TRBJ1-2|TRBV3-1/TRBV3-2
ASSQGWSVV
>TRBJ1-5|TRBV3-1/TRBV3-2
ASSHRDTNQPQH
>TRBJ1-1|TRBV10-2
ASSEPLLTGPEAF
>TRBJ1-2|TRBV11-2
ASSSNSGPTNYGYT
>TRBJ1-5|TRBV30
AWKRPDRDDQPQH
>TRBJ1-4|TRBV24-1
ATSGGGDEKLF
>TRBJ2-4|TRBV4-1
ASSYSYGGLENIQY
>TRBJ1-5|TRBV19
ASSLKDRSNQPQH
>TRBJ1-1|TRBV7-2
ASRPGGQANTEAF
>TRBJ1-6|TRBV4-3
ASSQDGQGNSPLH
>TRBJ1-5|TRBV2
ASTPGGQGNQPQH
>TRBJ1-3|TRBV4-1
ASSQTGTGLGNTIY
>TRBJ2-2|TRBV19
ASSSLEGGKVGELF
>TRBJ1-2|TRBV27
ASKFSGHLYGYT
>TRBJ2-1|TRBV5-1
ASSLGNNLNEQF
>TRBJ1-4|TRBV12-5
ASGIWGRAREKLF
>TRBJ1-6|TRBV4-3
ASSQEAHLNSPLH
>TRBJ1-1|TRBV5-1
ASSQQGAVTEAF
>TRBJ1-4|TRBV7-6
ASSLTGSTNEKLF
>TRBJ2-5|TRBV3-1/TRBV3-2
ASSQGPENRAETQY
>TRBJ1-4|TRBV9
ASAQGRATNEKLF
>TRBJ1-2|TRBV11-2
ASSLKERTYYGYT
>TRBJ2-3|TRBV7-3
ASSSGQITDTQY
>TRBJ2-2|TRBV3-1/TRBV3-2
ASSQLAGNTGELF
>TRBJ1-6|TRBV4-2
ASSQDRGKASYNSPLH
>TRBJ1-5|TRBV5-1
ASSLVSNQPQH
>TRBJ2-3|TRBV19
ASSIWGSLADTQY
>TRBJ1-1|TRBV11-2
ASSSTTGVNTEAF
>TRBJ1-1|TRBV18
ASSAGTAILNTEAF
>TRBJ1-1|TRBV6-6
ASSRSDTEAF
>TRBJ1-1|TRBV27
ASSSHGTGNTEAF
>TRBJ1-4|TRBV4-1
ASSQEDRPQEKLF
>TRBJ2-3|TRBV19
ASSRDRVVAGRTDTQY
>TRBJ2-3|TRBV7-2
ASSSRIGGYTQY
>TRBJ1-2|TRBV5-1
ASSFGSPNYGYT
>TRBJ1-6|TRBV9
ASSTQSSSYNSPLH
>TRBJ2-2|TRBV7-3
ASSTGQGNTGELF
>TRBJ2-3|TRBV5-6
ASSGTGRNTDTQY
>TRBJ1-1|TRBV6-5
ASSRTTVNTEAF
>TRBJ1-5|TRBV9
ASSVAGELNQPQH
>TRBJ2-2|TRBV6-5
ASSFQRGGTGELF